Sequencing of this T cell receptor (beta chain) was carried out in a study of blood T cell repertoires in COVID-19. The overall study: Samples of COVID-19 (acute and convalescent) were obtained from the United States, Italy and Spain.

In the original workflow: Reference gene primer amplification gave estimated nucleated cell counts. Here immunoSEQ multiplex PCR was the method, and the copy in TCRdb shows in-frame clones only, minus some. That table gives V, J and clone size, and the DNA gave D and trimming. The sample holds about 140,000 clones, about four fifths seen once. CDR3 length equals 17 residues. The V gene's germline CDR1 is SGDLS and CDR2 YYNGEE. Trimming removed 3 bases from V and 0 bases from J; junction bases left unmatched: 3. The sequence was obtained from a human donor in a cohort sampled during active COVID-19. V and J are TRBV9 and TRBJ2-2; 12 nucleotides agree with TRBD2. The sample taken for sequencing was peripheral blood. The CDR3 loop reads CASSGLAGATNTGELFF. The DNA of the CDR3 is TGTGCCAGCAGCGGACTAGCGGGGGCCACGAACACCGGGGAGCTGTTTTTT. The whole variable domain, remainder taken from reference TRBV9 and TRBJ2-2, is DSGVTQTPKHLITATGQRVTLRCSPRSGDLSVYWYQQSLDQGLQFLIQYYNGEERAKGNILERFSAQQFPDLHSELNLSSLELGDSALYFCASSGLAGATNTGELFFGEGSRLTVL.